This is a list of T cell receptor beta chains from one sample in a study of T cell responses to AZD1222 COVID-19 vaccine. Some clones are missing from TCRdb's copy, which holds only in-frame ones; the method was immunoSEQ multiplex PCR. The sample includes some 150,000 clones, under 95% of them seen just once. Source: peripheral blood, taken on day 0 of AZD1222 vaccination. The source is an adult in good health. Each CDR3 is given with its conserved first and last residue. A D gene is named only where the DNA matches it firmly.

CASRLALEGSNTGELFF TGTGCAAGTCGCTTAGCGCTCGAGGGATCCAACACCGGGGAGCTGTTTTTT NA TRBJ2-2 TRBV12-2
CASNSEGEGLISGELFF TGCGCCAGCAACTCCGAAGGAGAGGGGTTAATTTCCGGGGAGCTGTTTTTT NA TRBJ2-2 TRBV5-1
CASSEWRAVNTEAFF TGTGCCAGCAGTGAATGGAGGGCCGTTAACACTGAAGCTTTCTTT NA TRBJ1-1 TRBV2
CASSRDTDYEQYF TGTGCTAGCAGCAGGGACACAGACTACGAGCAGTACTTC NA TRBJ2-7 TRBV7-7
CASSHGETQYF TGTGCCAGCAGCCACGGGGAGACCCAGTACTTC NA TRBJ2-5 TRBV3-1/TRBV3-2
CASSSGQGIYNEQFF TGTGCCAGCAGTTCGGGACAGGGAATTTACAATGAGCAGTTCTTC TRBD1 TRBJ2-1 TRBV27
CASSSELADTQYF TGCGCCAGCAGCTCCGAACTAGCAGATACGCAGTATTTT NA TRBJ2-3 TRBV5-1
CASSRAGTGTLGYTF TGCGCCAGCAGTCGAGCCGGGACAGGGACCCTTGGCTACACCTTC TRBD1 TRBJ1-2 TRBV23-1
CASSFGQGLGNTIYF TGTGCCAGCAGCTTCGGGCAGGGATTAGGAAACACCATATATTTT NA TRBJ1-3 TRBV5-4
CASSPLGDGGSGNTIYF TGTGCCAGCAGCCCCTTGGGGGACGGAGGCTCTGGAAACACCATATATTTT NA TRBJ1-3 TRBV14